These 24 T cell receptor beta chains were all obtained from the same sample, sequenced in a study of T cell responses to AZD1222 COVID-19 vaccine. Assay used: immunoSEQ multiplex PCR; TCRdb lists only in-frame clones, some missing. The repertoire has 55,000 to 80,000 clones, 84% of them found once; the top ten carry more than 8.5%. This specimen was peripheral blood, taken on day 0 of AZD1222 vaccination. The origin of the receptors is an adult in good health.

The J gene is TRBJ1-6, the V gene TRBV11-1, with 9 bases lining up with TRBD1. This CDR3 has 15 amino acids. Germline loops: CDR1 SGHAT, CDR2 FQDESV (reference sequence). Germline trimming cut 5 bases from V and 5 bases from J; bases unmatched to any gene: 4. The CDR3 region has the DNA TGTGCCAGCAGCCCACAGGGGGCTAATAATTCACCCCTCCACTTT. Translation: CASSPQGANNSPLHF.

The gene calls are TRBV30 and TRBJ1-4, with D uncertain. Between the trimmed V and J ends, which lost 4 bases and 4 bases, there was a span of 10 bases. The V gene's germline CDR1 is GTSNPN and CDR2 SVGIG (reference sequence). CDR3 length equals 13 residues. CDR3 region: CAWNSGINEKLFF. Written as DNA, the CDR3 is TGTGCCTGGAACTCTGGGATTAATGAAAAACTGTTTTTT.

This clone was detected a few times. The chain recombines TRBV5-4 with TRBJ1-1; D remains unclear. Germline CDR1 and CDR2: SGHNT and YYREEE (reference sequence). The V gene lost 4 bases and the J gene lost 1 base, with 8 bases spanning the gap. The CDR3 loop spans 13 amino acids. The CDR3 reads CASSGTTNTEAFF. The CDR3 DNA reads TGTGCCAGCAGCGGAACAACGAACACTGAAGCTTTCTTT.

The V and J genes are TRBV6-1 and TRBJ2-5; D is uncertain. The germline V gene has CDR1 MNHNS and CDR2 SASEGT. Trimming removed 0 bases from V and 2 bases from J, with 7 bases in between. The CDR3 consists of 14 residues. CDR3 in DNA: TGTGCCAGCAGTGAAGCACTCTTACAAGAGACCCAGTACTTC. Translation gives CASSEALLQETQYF.

This clone was observed a handful of times. V usage is TRBV19 and J usage is TRBJ1-5; D gene uncertain. The CDR3 sequence is 13 residues long. With 6 bases removed from V and 3 bases from J, the gap between germline ends came to 9 bases. Germline assignment: CDR1 LNHDA and CDR2 SQIVND (reference sequence). CDR3 sequence reads: CASSPGYNQPQHF. In DNA form, the CDR3 reads TGTGCCAGTAGCCCAGGTTACAATCAGCCCCAGCATTTT.

This chain links TRBV7-9 with TRBJ1-1; maybe TRBD1 (6 bases). With 5 bases removed from V and 0 bases from J, the gap between germline ends came to 16 bases. This CDR3 comprises 16 residues. Germline assignment: CDR1 SEHNR and CDR2 FQNEAQ (reference sequence). DNA for the CDR3: TGTGCCAGCAGCCCAGCAGGGGCAGACATGAACACTGAAGCTTTCTTT. This translates into CASSPAGADMNTEAFF.

The chain carries TRBV10-3 and TRBJ2-3; 11 nucleotides line up with TRBD2. J was trimmed by 7 bases and V by 5 bases; bases with no gene match: 8. The CDR3 spans 15 residues. CDR1 is ENHRY, CDR2 SYGVKD, per germline. CDR3 protein: CAISSTSGERNTQYF. The CDR3 nucleotides are TGTGCCATCAGTTCGACTAGCGGGGAACGAAATACGCAGTATTTT.

The J gene is TRBJ1-5, the V gene TRBV5-4; D might be TRBD1 (6 bases). This CDR3 has 14 residues. The V gene lost 3 bases and the J gene lost 4 bases, with 11 bases spanning the gap. Looked up from germline, CDR1 is SGHNT and CDR2 is YYREEE (reference sequence). In DNA, the CDR3 is TGTGCCAGCAGCTCTGGAGGGGGGAATCAGCCCCAGCATTTT. Translated: CASSSGGGNQPQHF.

This chain joins TRBV5-1 and TRBJ1-4; D not resolved. This CDR3 comprises 16 residues. Germline CDR1 reads SGHRS; CDR2 reads YFSETQ. The germline V and J ends were trimmed by 7 bases and 0 bases, with 16 bases remaining between them. In nucleotides, the CDR3 is TGCGCCAGCGGAGCGGGGTTTACTGCAACTAATGAAAAACTGTTTTTT. Encoded protein: CASGAGFTATNEKLFF.

This chain connects TRBV6-5 to TRBJ1-1; TRBD1 might be the D (5 bases). V lost 1 base to trimming and J lost 1 base, with 13 bases between them. Germline CDR1 and CDR2: MNHEY and SVGAGI. CDR3 size: 16 residues. The CDR3 sequence is CASSYYIGTANTEAFF. The CDR3 DNA follows: TGTGCCAGCAGTTACTATATAGGGACGGCGAACACTGAAGCTTTCTTT.

The genes are TRBV6-5 and TRBJ2-1, with 7 bases matching TRBD2. Germline V CDR1 and CDR2: MNHEY, SVGAGI. With 4 bases clipped from V and 4 bases from J, the junction kept 7 bases outside the gene matches. The length of the CDR3 is 15 residues. CDR3 DNA sequence: TGTGCCAGCAGTTCTAGCGGCGGCGCGTACAATGAGCAGTTCTTC. Translated: CASSSSGGAYNEQFF.

This rearrangement joins TRBV5-1 to TRBJ1-3, with 10 bases fitting TRBD1. This CDR3 has 17 amino acids. V was pared by 3 bases and J by 0 bases, with 6 bases of the junction left unmatched. Germline CDR1 and CDR2: SGHRS and YFSETQ. CDR3 sequence: CASSWGTGAGSGNTIYF. For the CDR3, the DNA is TGCGCCAGCAGCTGGGGGACAGGGGCTGGCTCTGGAAACACCATATATTTT. Full variable domain (outside the CDR3, taken from reference TRBV5-1 and TRBJ1-3): KAGVTQTPRYLIKTRGQQVTLSCSPISGHRSVSWYQQTPGQGLQFLFEYFSETQRNKGNFPGRFSGRQFSNSRSEMNVSTLELGDSALYLCASSWGTGAGSGNTIYFGEGSWLTVV.

This clone came up a few times. This chain uses TRBV5-1 with TRBJ2-1; the D call may be TRBD1 or TRBD2 (6 bases each). The CDR3 consists of 15 residues. Germline V gene data show CDR1 as SGHRS and CDR2 as YFSETQ. Trimming left V 4 bases short and J 7 bases short, with 18 bases between. The CDR3 nucleotides read TGCGCCAGCAGCATCCCGGGACAAGGAGGGAATGAGCAGTTCTTC. It is translated as CASSIPGQGGNEQFF. Full variable domain (outside the CDR3, taken from reference TRBV5-1 and TRBJ2-1): KAGVTQTPRYLIKTRGQQVTLSCSPISGHRSVSWYQQTPGQGLQFLFEYFSETQRNKGNFPGRFSGRQFSNSRSEMNVSTLELGDSALYLCASSIPGQGGNEQFFGPGTRLTVL.

This chain joins TRBV7-8 and TRBJ2-7; 12 bases are shared with TRBD1. CDR1 and CDR2 from the germline V gene are SGHVS and FQNEAQ. The CDR3 loop spans 16 amino acids. V gave up 5 bases and J gave up 4 bases; unmatched junction bases: 9. CDR3 nucleotide sequence: TGTGCCAGCAGCCCCGTTGGGACAGGGGGCTTATACGAGCAGTACTTC. Its protein is CASSPVGTGGLYEQYF.

The V gene is TRBV6-2 or TRBV6-3, the J gene TRBJ1-5, with TRBD1 matching over 11 bases. This CDR3 has 15 amino acids. Germline lookup yields CDR1 MNHEY and CDR2 SVGEGT. V was clipped by 6 bases and J by 6 bases; unmatched bases: 7. CDR3 nucleotides: TGTGCCAGCAGCAGGACAGGGGGCGTGGGTCAGCCCCAGCATTTT. The encoded protein is CASSRTGGVGQPQHF.

The chain links TRBV5-4 to TRBJ1-4; TRBD1 agrees at 11 bases. The trim removed 4 bases at V and 8 bases at J, leaving 7 bases unmatched. Germline V lookup: CDR1 SGHNT, CDR2 YYREEE (reference sequence). The CDR3 runs 15 residues. The CDR3 here is CASSQKGQGEEKLFF. DNA for the CDR3: TGTGCCAGCAGCCAGAAGGGACAGGGGGAGGAAAAACTGTTTTTT. The entire variable domain, with the rest obtained from reference TRBV5-4 and TRBJ1-4, is as follows: ETGVTQSPTHLIKTRGQQVTLRCSSQSGHNTVSWYQQALGQGPQFIFQYYREEENGRGNFPPRFSGLQFPNYSSELNVNALELDDSALYLCASSQKGQGEEKLFFGSGTQLSVL.

The gene calls are TRBV11-3 and TRBJ2-1; 9 positions agree with TRBD1. CDR3 length equals 18 residues. After removal of 5 bases from V and 0 bases from J, the junction contained 11 bases not matched to a gene. Germline V lookup: CDR1 SGHNT, CDR2 YENEEA. CDR3 residues: CASSVQGAFLSSYNEQFF. CDR3 nucleotide sequence: TGTGCCAGCAGCGTACAGGGGGCCTTCCTGAGCTCCTACAATGAGCAGTTCTTC.

CDR3 loop: CASTIRKGFPYNEQFF. In DNA form, the CDR3 reads TGTGCCAGCACCATTAGGAAAGGGTTCCCCTACAATGAGCAGTTCTTC. The V gene is TRBV28, the J gene TRBJ2-1; D gene uncertain. V was shortened by 7 bases and J by 2 bases, with 18 bases between the two germline ends. Germline assignment: CDR1 MDHEN and CDR2 SYDVKM. CDR3 length: 16 residues.

The CDR3 is CASSPSGLGQPQHF. In nucleotides, the CDR3 is TGTGCCAGCAGTCCCTCAGGGTTGGGTCAGCCCCAGCATTTT. The chain has TRBV6-5 and TRBJ1-5; possibly TRBD1 for D (5 bases). Germline V lookup: CDR1 MNHEY, CDR2 SVGAGI. The germline V and J ends were trimmed by 5 bases and 6 bases, with 14 bases remaining between them. This CDR3 is built from 14 residues.

J is TRBJ2-1 and V is TRBV19; tentatively, D is TRBD1 (6 bases). The length of the CDR3 is 13 residues. CDR1 is LNHDA, CDR2 SQIVND, per germline (reference sequence). With 7 bases removed from V and 6 bases from J, the gap between germline ends came to 13 bases. The CDR3: CASTRTGSNEQFF. The CDR3 DNA is TGTGCCAGTACTCGAACAGGGTCCAATGAGCAGTTCTTC.

The J gene is TRBJ2-2, the V gene TRBV27; 9 nucleotides align to TRBD2. V dropped 10 bases and J dropped 4; count of bases not matched to a gene: 7. CDR1 is MNHEY and CDR2 is SMNVEV in the germline V gene (reference sequence). The CDR3 runs to 14 residues. The CDR3: CATAGGQGTGELFF. The CDR3 nucleotides read TGTGCCACCGCGGGGGGGCAAGGCACCGGGGAGCTGTTTTTT.

This clone was seen a few times. The CDR3 protein is CASSVGTLSFAYNEQFF. The DNA of the CDR3 is TGTGCCAGCTCAGTCGGGACCCTATCATTCGCCTACAATGAGCAGTTCTTC. The rearrangement uses TRBV18 and TRBJ2-1, with D tentatively TRBD1 or TRBD2 (5 bases each). The V gene lost 5 bases and the J gene lost 2 bases, with 19 bases spanning the gap. This CDR3 has 17 amino acids. Germline values: CDR1 KGHSH, CDR2 LQKENI.

V and J are TRBV6-5 and TRBJ1-2; no firm D call. V lost 2 bases and J 4 bases, leaving 11 bases between the germline ends. The CDR3 has 14 amino acids. Germline V gives CDR1 MNHEY, CDR2 SVGAGI. The CDR3 here is CASSYRGRFYGYTF. The CDR3 coding sequence is TGTGCCAGCAGTTACCGGGGAAGGTTCTATGGCTACACCTTC.

This clone was seen a single time. Other DNA sequences in the sample encode the same CDR3. The chain combines TRBV20-1 with TRBJ1-2; no clear D. Trimming stripped 4 bases from V and 2 bases from J, with 5 bases between. The germline gives CDR1 DFQATT, CDR2 SNEGSKA (reference sequence). The CDR3 is 11 residues long. The CDR3 nucleotides read TGCAGTGCTACAGCCAACTATGGCTACACCTTC. As protein: CSATANYGYTF.